This TCR beta chain was recovered during a study of beta chain features in type 1 diabetes. Broader study findings: All four CD4+ subsets from Type 1 diabetes patients carried moderately but significantly shorter TCRB CDR3s. Insertions were fewer and deletions more numerous at VDJ junctions in type 1 diabetes patients. Researchers could not determine here whether HLA type influences TCRB rearrangement.

This CDR3 contains 12 residues. Germline V lookup: CDR1 GTSNPN, CDR2 SVGIG (reference sequence). V shed 0 bases and J shed 1 base, with 3 bases lying between them. Isolated RNA was reverse transcribed in full, so expressed TCRB transcripts were sequenced. Profiling relied on immunoSEQ multiplex PCR, and the TCRdb table lists in-frame clones only, not all of them. This table holds about 360,000 clones, over 9.5% found once. One heparinised blood draw, averaging roughly 120 mL, came from each donor. Regarding this clone: Its cognate antigen is unknown.

The TCR originated in a man aged 18 to 35 in good health. Material for sequencing was naive CD4+ T cells from blood. The chain uses TRBV30 and TRBJ1-2; no firm D call. This CDR3 is CAWSVNNYGYTF. In DNA form, the CDR3 reads TGTGCCTGGAGTGTTAATAACTATGGCTACACCTTC.